The 20 T cell receptor beta chains below were found in one sample sequenced in a study of cytomegalovirus exposure and HLA in healthy donors. 60 Vbeta and 13 Jbeta primers were used in PCR. Sequencing was performed with immunoSEQ multiplex PCR; in TCRdb, only in-frame clones are kept and a portion is missing. The sample shows approximately 140,000 clones, roughly 83% of them seen only once. Sequencing was performed on PBMCs. These receptors all stem from a middle-aged man in good health and CMV-seropositive.

V gene TRBV30 combines with J gene TRBJ2-7, with D maybe TRBD2 (6 bases). V was shortened by 2 bases and J by 5 bases, with 13 bases between the two germline ends. From germline, CDR1 is GTSNPN and CDR2 SVGIG (reference sequence). This CDR3 is 13 amino acids long. In nucleotides, the CDR3 is TGTGCCTGGAGTAATTACGGGGGAGACGAGCAGTACTTC. It translates to CAWSNYGGDEQYF.

The rearrangement links TRBV15 to TRBJ1-5, with TRBD1 matching over 7 bases. Germline values: CDR1 LNHNV, CDR2 YYDKDF (reference sequence). The CDR3 consists of 16 residues. Trimming cost V 0 bases and J 3 bases; bases outside gene matches: 5. The CDR3 region has the DNA TGTGCCACCAGCAGAGATCCGGGACAGCCCAATCAGCCCCAGCATTTT. This sequence encodes CATSRDPGQPNQPQHF. Using reference TRBV15 and TRBJ1-5 for the parts outside the CDR3, the full variable domain is DAMVIQNPRYQVTQFGKPVTLSCSQTLNHNVMYWYQQKSSQAPKLLFHYYDKDFNNEADTPDNFQSRRPNTSFCFLDIRSPGLGDTAMYLCATSRDPGQPNQPQHFGDGTRLSIL.

V is TRBV5-1 and J is TRBJ2-1; TRBD2 aligns across 10 bases. The CDR3 sequence is 18 residues long. J gave up 0 bases and V 1 base, and 7 bases lay outside the gene matches. CDR1 SGHRS and CDR2 YFSETQ come from the germline V gene. As DNA, the CDR3 is TGCGCCAGCAGCTTGATGACTAGCGGGCTAAGCTCCTACAATGAGCAGTTCTTC. This gives the protein CASSLMTSGLSSYNEQFF.

The rearrangement uses TRBV20-1 and TRBJ1-4, with D possibly TRBD1 on 5 matching bases. Trimming removed 2 bases from V and 14 bases from J, with 12 bases in between. The germline V gene has CDR1 DFQATT and CDR2 SNEGSKA (reference sequence). CDR3 length equals 11 residues. CDR3 bases: TGCAGTGCTAGATTCCAGGGATCGCTGTTTTTT. It yields the protein CSARFQGSLFF.

The chain links TRBV27 to TRBJ2-7; TRBD1 matches at 9 bases. This CDR3 is 14 amino acids long. The germline V gene encodes CDR1 MNHEY and CDR2 SMNVEV (reference sequence). J gave up 5 bases and V 5 bases, and 7 bases lay outside the gene matches. The CDR3 reads CASSPAGTGNEQYF. The CDR3 coding sequence is TGTGCCAGCAGTCCAGCCGGGACAGGGAACGAGCAGTACTTC.

This chain connects TRBV10-3 to TRBJ1-1, with 8 bases matching TRBD1. Trimming cost V 6 bases and J 5 bases; bases outside gene matches: 8. Germline values: CDR1 ENHRY, CDR2 SYGVKD. This CDR3 has 14 residues. CDR3 in amino acids: CAIRIDRGATEAFF. As DNA, the CDR3 is TGTGCCATCAGGATCGACAGGGGAGCTACTGAAGCTTTCTTT.

This sequence joins TRBV2 and TRBJ1-5; possible D gene TRBD1, 5 bases. This CDR3 comprises 13 residues. Germline lookup yields CDR1 SNHLY and CDR2 FYNNEI. V was trimmed by 8 bases and J by 11 bases, leaving 19 bases between them. This CDR3 reads CASGGGGSRAQHF. CDR3 in DNA: TGTGCCAGCGGGGGGGGAGGTTCGAGGGCCCAGCATTTT. Complete variable domain (other parts from reference TRBV2 and TRBJ1-5): EPEVTQTPSHQVTQMGQEVILRCVPISNHLYFYWYRQILGQKVEFLVSFYNNEISEKSEIFDDQFSVERPDGSNFTLKIRSTKLEDSAMYFCASGGGGSRAQHFGDGTRLSIL.

This clone appeared once. V usage is TRBV7-8 and J usage is TRBJ2-1; 13 bases map to TRBD2. Germline CDR1 SGHVS, CDR2 FQNEAQ. The CDR3 contains 14 residues. Trimming at V came to 11 bases and at J to 9 bases, leaving 10 bases not matched to a gene. CDR3 coding DNA: TGTGCCGTAAGGGGACTAGCGGGATTAAGTGAGCAGTTCTTC. Protein sequence: CAVRGLAGLSEQFF.

The chain carries TRBV7-9 and TRBJ2-3; 10 bases align to TRBD2. The CDR3 has 16 residues. The germline V gene has CDR1 SEHNR and CDR2 FQNEAQ (reference sequence). Trimming removed 3 bases from V and 1 base from J; junction bases left unmatched: 4. For the CDR3, the DNA is TGTGCCAGCAGCTTCCAGCGGGGGGGAGGCACAGATACGCAGTATTTT. The encoded protein is CASSFQRGGGTDTQYF.

In its sample, this clone was seen a few times. The rearrangement uses TRBV5-4 and TRBJ1-3, with TRBD1 as a possible D gene (6 bases). The germline V gene encodes CDR1 SGHNT and CDR2 YYREEE (reference sequence). The ends were cut back, 3 bases at V and 0 bases at J, with 10 bases in the middle. The CDR3 consists of 15 residues. CDR3 region: CASSSDSFSGNTIYF. Here the CDR3 DNA reads TGTGCCAGCAGCTCGGACAGCTTCTCTGGAAACACCATATATTTT.

The CDR3 DNA follows: TGTGCCAGCAGCTTAGTAAGGGGACTGAATTGGGGAAACTATGGCTACACCTTC. This translates into CASSLVRGLNWGNYGYTF. This chain joins TRBV7-2 and TRBJ1-2; perhaps TRBD1 as D (5 bases). With 1 base removed from V and 2 bases from J, the gap between germline ends came to 20 bases. Germline V CDR1 and CDR2: SGHTA, FQGNSA. The CDR3 contains 18 residues.

This chain links TRBV9 with TRBJ2-7, with TRBD1 as a possible D gene (6 bases). V was trimmed by 0 bases and J by 2 bases, leaving 9 bases between them. Per germline, CDR1 SGDLS and CDR2 YYNGEE. The CDR3 consists of 14 residues. In nucleotides, the CDR3 is TGTGCCAGCAGCGTAGCGGACAGTACCTACGAGCAGTACTTC. This encodes CASSVADSTYEQYF.

The V call is TRBV5-1, the J call TRBJ2-1, with a tentative D call TRBD2 (5 bases). The germline gives CDR1 SGHRS, CDR2 YFSETQ. Trimming removed 3 bases at V and 10 bases at J, with 8 bases between. This CDR3 contains 11 residues. The CDR3 sequence is CASSSGGEQFF. The CDR3 DNA reads TGCGCCAGCAGCTCAGGAGGCGAGCAGTTCTTC.

The chain has TRBV25-1 and TRBJ1-2, with TRBD1 identical over 7 bases. V gave up 5 bases and J gave up 5 bases; unmatched junction bases: 11. CDR1 and CDR2 (germline): MGHDK, SYGVNS. This CDR3 has 15 amino acids. The CDR3 coding sequence is TGTGCCAGCAGTCCCGGGACAGCAGCTGGATATGGCTACACCTTC. Its protein is CASSPGTAAGYGYTF.

The chain employs TRBV6-5 and TRBJ2-5, with D maybe TRBD1 (5 bases). Per germline, CDR1 MNHEY and CDR2 SVGAGI. The V and J ends lost 2 bases and 5 bases respectively, with 9 bases between them. The CDR3 covers 13 residues. CDR3 bases: TGTGCCAGCAGTTACGGGGCCACGGAGACCCAGTACTTC. Encoded protein: CASSYGATETQYF.

Here the CDR3 reads CASSLGGSPNEKLFF. The CDR3 bases are TGCGCCAGCAGCTTGGGCGGGTCCCCTAATGAAAAACTGTTTTTT. This chain joins TRBV5-1 and TRBJ1-4, with D unclear. Trimming cost V 0 bases and J 3 bases, with 9 bases left between them. The CDR3 consists of 15 residues. Germline CDR1 is SGHRS and CDR2 is YFSETQ.

This clone was seen a single time. The genes are TRBV7-9 and TRBJ2-5, with TRBD1 matching 10 bases. CDR3 size: 16 residues. Germline-derived CDR1 and CDR2 are SEHNR and FQNEAQ (reference sequence). After removal of 5 bases from V and 2 bases from J, the junction contained 8 bases not matched to a gene. The CDR3 DNA follows: TGTGCCAGCAGCCCTACCGGGACAGGGGTGCAAGAGACCCAGTACTTC. Amino acid sequence: CASSPTGTGVQETQYF.

The chain carries TRBV10-2 and TRBJ1-1; perhaps TRBD1 as D (5 bases). The CDR3 covers 13 residues. V gave up 8 bases and J gave up 5 bases, with 15 bases separating them. The germline CDR1 and CDR2 sequences are WSHSY and SAAADI. CDR3 sequence reads: CASQLRGSTEAFF. DNA for the CDR3: TGCGCCAGCCAGCTAAGGGGTAGTACTGAAGCTTTCTTT.

V gene TRBV27 combines with J gene TRBJ2-3, with D tentatively TRBD1 (6 bases). This CDR3 is 15 amino acids long. The V gene's germline CDR1 is MNHEY and CDR2 SMNVEV (reference sequence). With 5 bases removed from V and 4 bases from J, the gap between germline ends came to 16 bases. CDR3 sequence: CASSIRGFGADTQYF. The DNA of the CDR3 is TGTGCCAGCAGTATCAGGGGTTTTGGAGCAGATACGCAGTATTTT.

V gene TRBV11-2 combines with J gene TRBJ1-1; the D is unclear. CDR3 length: 13 residues. The V gene's germline CDR1 is SGHAT and CDR2 FQNNGV. Deletions cut 3 bases from V and 3 bases from J, with 8 bases between. The CDR3 loop reads CASSLSYYTEAFF. The CDR3 DNA reads as TGTGCCAGCAGCTTGAGTTATTACACTGAAGCTTTCTTT.